The 17 T cell receptor beta chains presented below share a single source sample, sequenced in a study of patients and donors after allogeneic stem cell transplantation (dated by TCRdb to 2020 to 2022). Library preparation was by RT-PCR. TCRdb names NextSeq 550 as the instrument used. TCRdb reworked the public reads: Q25 trimming with fastp, MiXCR clone assembly, productive beta chains retained. Every entry covers one CDR3 protein and lists the most common genes and DNA from its rows. This sample lists more than 850,000 distinct CDR3 sequences; 18% were detected once. The ten largest clones represent roughly 6% of the sample. What was sequenced was blood, either unsorted or a sorted T cell fraction (not recorded which). These receptors all come from a human donor who was either an allogeneic HSCT recipient or a stem cell or donor lymphocyte infusion donor (not recorded which). It is not recorded whose cells these are; they may come from a transplant donor.

The chain recombines TRBV5-1 with TRBJ1-1, with D uncertain. The V and J ends lost 6 bases and 1 base respectively, with 13 bases between them. Germline loops: CDR1 SGHRS, CDR2 YFSETQ. This CDR3 has 14 residues. The DNA for the CDR3 is TGCGCCAGCACACCTGCTAAACAGAACACTGAAGCTTTCTTT. Translation gives CASTPAKQNTEAFF.

In its sample, this clonotype was seen many times. This chain connects TRBV20-1 to TRBJ2-7; 10 nucleotides match TRBD2. From germline, CDR1 is DFQATT and CDR2 SNEGSKA (reference sequence). The CDR3 contains 17 residues. Trimming at V came to 1 base and at J to 0 bases, leaving 9 bases not matched to a gene. CDR3 DNA: TGCAGTGCTAGAGGGGGTAGCGGGAGGCTCGTCTCCTACGAGCAGTACTTC. Protein sequence: CSARGGSGRLVSYEQYF.

The table lists this clonotype with many counts. This chain uses TRBV7-2 with TRBJ2-2; perhaps D is TRBD1 or TRBD2 (5 bases each). V was clipped by 8 bases and J by 5 bases, with 18 bases between them. CDR1 and CDR2 (germline): SGHTA, FQGNSA. CDR3 length: 15 amino acids. The CDR3 DNA reads TGTGCCAGCCGTTTGAGGGGAAGGATAACCGGGGAGCTGTTTTTT. Its translation: CASRLRGRITGELFF.

This clonotype was seen only a few times. The rearrangement uses TRBV29-1 and TRBJ1-2; no clear D gene. The CDR3 sequence is 12 residues long. The ends were cut back, 2 bases at V and 2 bases at J, with 6 bases in the middle. In germline, CDR1 is SQVTM, CDR2 ANQGSEA. CDR3 protein: CSVESTNYGYTF. As DNA, the CDR3 is TGCAGCGTTGAATCCACGAACTATGGCTACACCTTC.

This clonotype appeared a few times. V is TRBV4-3 and J is TRBJ1-1; 7 bases align to TRBD1. The V segment lost 0 bases and the J segment 4 bases; nucleotides outside the gene matches: 8. Germline lookup yields CDR1 LGHNA and CDR2 YSLEER. This CDR3 contains 16 residues. In DNA, the CDR3 is TGCGCCAGCAGCCAAGAGGAGGGCAGGGGGACCACTGAAGCTTTCTTT. It codes for CASSQEEGRGTTEAFF.

V is TRBV5-1 and J is TRBJ2-1; D remains unclear. Germline V gene sequence: CDR1 SGHRS, CDR2 YFSETQ. Trimming took off 0 bases at V and 2 bases at J, with 9 bases between the two ends. The CDR3 runs to 15 residues. For the CDR3, the DNA is TGCGCCAGCAGCTTGGTCGAGGTCCCCTACAATGAGCAGTTCTTC. Its translation: CASSLVEVPYNEQFF.

The J gene is TRBJ2-3, the V gene TRBV20-1; tentative D call: TRBD2 (6 bases). CDR1 is DFQATT and CDR2 is SNEGSKA in the germline V gene (reference sequence). The CDR3 extends over 15 amino acids. V shed 1 base and J shed 2 bases, with 13 bases lying between them. This CDR3 is CSARVVAAVTDTQYF. Written as DNA, the CDR3 is TGCAGTGCTAGAGTGGTAGCGGCGGTCACAGATACGCAGTATTTT.

The genes are TRBV4-2 and TRBJ2-2; the match to TRBD1 covers 7 bases. The junction had 12 bases not matched to a gene; V was cut back by 0 bases and J by 8 bases. This CDR3 comprises 17 residues. The germline V gene encodes CDR1 LGHNA and CDR2 YNFKEQ. CDR3 sequence: CASSQDVGRGFKGELFF. Written as DNA, the CDR3 is TGTGCCAGCAGCCAAGATGTCGGCAGGGGGTTCAAAGGGGAGCTGTTTTTT.

This chain's CDR3 is CASSQEGRGPGRVGELFF. CDR3 DNA: TGCGCCAGCAGCCAAGAAGGGAGGGGGCCCGGGAGGGTCGGGGAGCTGTTTTTT. J is TRBJ2-2 and V is TRBV4-1; tentatively, D is TRBD2 (8 bases). V shed 0 bases and J shed 7 bases, with 21 bases lying between them. Germline V gene data show CDR1 as MGHRA and CDR2 as YSYEKL. This CDR3 has 18 amino acids.

The J gene is TRBJ1-2, the V gene TRBV11-2; D perhaps matches TRBD1 (6 bases). V lost 4 bases, J lost 2 bases, and 20 bases lay in between. Germline loops: CDR1 SGHAT, CDR2 FQNNGV. This CDR3 is 17 amino acids long. Here the CDR3 reads CASSSARGGRGNYGYTF. In DNA, the CDR3 is TGTGCCAGCAGCTCCGCAAGGGGGGGGCGAGGAAACTATGGCTACACCTTC.

This clonotype was observed once. CDR3 bases: TGTGCCAGCAGCTTAGTCAACACCTACTCCTACAATGAGCAGTTCTTC. Amino acid sequence: CASSLVNTYSYNEQFF. The chain has TRBV7-6 and TRBJ2-1, with D unclear. The CDR3 contains 16 residues. CDR1 SGHVS and CDR2 FNYEAQ come from the germline V gene. Trimming took off 1 base at V and 0 bases at J, with 10 bases between the two ends.

The chain combines TRBV12-3 or TRBV12-4 with TRBJ2-5; 7 bases line up with TRBD2. The V gene end was trimmed by 2 bases and the J gene end by 4 bases; junction bases not matched to a gene: 7. The CDR3 spans 15 residues. The CDR3 coding sequence is TGTGCCAGCAGTTTAAATGCGGGAGTCAGAGAGACCCAGTACTTC. Residues: CASSLNAGVRETQYF.

This clonotype was seen only a few times. The CDR3 DNA reads as TGTGCCAGCAGCGTAGGGGGACTAGCGGGGGGCCCCTACAATGAGCAGTTCTTC. Translation: CASSVGGLAGGPYNEQFF. The genes are TRBV9 and TRBJ2-1; 15 bases are a match to TRBD2. Trimming cost V 0 bases and J 2 bases; bases outside gene matches: 3. Germline V gene sequence: CDR1 SGDLS, CDR2 YYNGEE. There are 18 residues in the CDR3.

This clonotype was seen a few times. This chain connects TRBV6-5 to TRBJ2-5; 8 nucleotides agree with TRBD2. The CDR3 spans 16 residues. Germline-derived CDR1 and CDR2 are MNHEY and SVGAGI. V trimming: 4 bases; J trimming: 4 bases; junction bases outside the gene matches: 11. The CDR3 protein is CASSFTLAGLAETQYF. CDR3 in DNA: TGTGCCAGCAGTTTTACTTTAGCGGGACTTGCAGAGACCCAGTACTTC.

This clonotype was found a few times. This chain connects TRBV12-3 or TRBV12-4 to TRBJ1-2; perhaps TRBD1 as D (6 bases). The length of the CDR3 is 15 residues. V was shortened by 3 bases and J by 4 bases, with 15 bases between the two germline ends. The CDR3 region has the DNA TGTGCCAGCAGTTTGGGGGCAGGCGACCTCTATGGCTACACCTTC. Encoded protein: CASSLGAGDLYGYTF.

This clonotype was detected a few times. The CDR3 DNA reads TGCAGTGCTAGTCTTCAGGGCCCCTACTACGAGCAGTACTTC. This sequence encodes CSASLQGPYYEQYF. The chain uses TRBV20-1 and TRBJ2-7, with D tentatively TRBD1 (5 bases). Germline V gene lookup returns CDR1 DFQATT and CDR2 SNEGSKA (reference sequence). Trimming pared 3 bases from V and 3 bases from J, leaving 15 bases between. The CDR3 covers 14 residues.

This clonotype came up a few times. The chain employs TRBV6-2 or TRBV6-3 and TRBJ2-3; D is unresolved. Trimming pared 0 bases from V and 9 bases from J, leaving 13 bases between. This CDR3 is 14 amino acids long. CDR1 MNHEY and CDR2 SVGEGT come from the germline V gene. The CDR3 DNA reads as TGTGCCAGCAGTTACTCGAACCCCAGGAGCACGCAGTATTTT. This gives the protein CASSYSNPRSTQYF.